These 26 T cell receptor beta chains came from one sample sequenced in a study of blood T cell repertoires in COVID-19. The repertoire was sequenced with immunoSEQ multiplex PCR; TCRdb's copy has only in-frame clones and lacks some. The repertoire holds around 400,000 clones, with about 89% as singletons. The specimen was peripheral blood. The receptors come from a woman in her 30s with COVID-19, enrolled during active disease.

The genes are TRBV7-2 and TRBJ2-7, with 9 bases aligning to TRBD2. This CDR3 spans 16 amino acids. The trim removed 0 bases at V and 6 bases at J, leaving 9 bases unmatched. In germline, CDR1 is SGHTA, CDR2 FQGNSA. In nucleotides, the CDR3 is TGTGCCAGCAGCTTAGCATCCGGGACTAGCTTCTCCGAGCAGTACTTC. It is translated as CASSLASGTSFSEQYF.

This clone has a single count. The chain uses TRBV5-1 and TRBJ2-7; the match to TRBD2 covers 14 bases. J was trimmed by 2 bases and V by 3 bases; bases with no gene match: 4. Germline V CDR1 and CDR2: SGHRS, YFSETQ. This CDR3 comprises 16 residues. The CDR3 sequence: CASSWGLAGVTYEQYF. CDR3 nucleotide sequence: TGCGCCAGCAGCTGGGGACTAGCGGGAGTAACCTACGAGCAGTACTTC. The complete variable domain, with remaining parts taken from reference TRBV5-1 and TRBJ2-7, reads KAGVTQTPRYLIKTRGQQVTLSCSPISGHRSVSWYQQTPGQGLQFLFEYFSETQRNKGNFPGRFSGRQFSNSRSEMNVSTLELGDSALYLCASSWGLAGVTYEQYFGPGTRLTVT.

This rearrangement joins TRBV2 to TRBJ1-2; a possible D gene is TRBD1 (6 bases). Per germline, CDR1 SNHLY and CDR2 FYNNEI. V was trimmed by 7 bases and J by 3 bases, leaving 12 bases between them. The CDR3 spans 13 residues. The CDR3 DNA follows: TGTGCCAGCATTATCACAGGGTACTATGGCTACACCTTC. Translation: CASIITGYYGYTF.

The chain uses TRBV19 and TRBJ2-3; possibly TRBD2 for D (6 bases). CDR3 length: 15 amino acids. The germline CDR1 and CDR2 sequences are LNHDA and SQIVND (reference sequence). V lost 4 bases, J lost 1 base, and 12 bases lay in between. The CDR3 DNA sequence: TGTGCCAGTAGTACCCTAGCGACCCGCACAGATACGCAGTATTTT. This translates into CASSTLATRTDTQYF.

The chain links TRBV7-9 to TRBJ2-4; D call uncertain. The V and J ends lost 0 bases and 2 bases respectively, with 20 bases between them. Germline V lookup: CDR1 SEHNR, CDR2 FQNEAQ (reference sequence). The CDR3 is 19 residues long. The CDR3, as DNA: TGTGCCAGCAGCTTAGCGCTCAGCTCGATCACTACTTCCAAAAACATTCAGTACTTC. Translated, it gives CASSLALSSITTSKNIQYF.

V gene TRBV13 combines with J gene TRBJ2-5, with unresolved D. CDR1 PRHDT and CDR2 FYEKMQ come from the germline V gene (reference sequence). CDR3 length: 13 amino acids. Trimming took 6 bases from V and 5 from J, leaving 13 bases between them. In nucleotides, the CDR3 is TGTGCCAGCAGAATTCGCGGCCAGGAGACCCAGTACTTC. Translating it yields CASRIRGQETQYF.

This clone was recorded only once. J is TRBJ1-4 and V is TRBV24-1; unclear D gene. Trimming took off 3 bases at V and 5 bases at J, with 3 bases between the two ends. Germline V CDR1 and CDR2: KGHDR, SFDVKD. The CDR3 contains 12 residues. The CDR3 DNA sequence: TGTGCCACCAGTGATCCGAATGAAAAACTGTTTTTT. It is translated as CATSDPNEKLFF.

The V gene is TRBV18, the J gene TRBJ2-5, with 10 bases aligning to TRBD2. The CDR3 is made up of 14 amino acids. The germline V gene encodes CDR1 KGHSH and CDR2 LQKENI. J gave up 5 bases and V 5 bases, and 5 bases lay outside the gene matches. The CDR3 bases are TGTGCCAGCTCAGAGGGACTAGCGAGCGAGACCCAGTACTTC. This gives the protein CASSEGLASETQYF.

The chain joins TRBV29-1 to TRBJ1-2; no reliable D call. This CDR3 contains 14 residues. The ends were cut back, 4 bases at V and 0 bases at J, with 12 bases in the middle. Germline V lookup: CDR1 SQVTM, CDR2 ANQGSEA. This CDR3 is CSVAGAVANYGYTF. The CDR3 nucleotides read TGCAGCGTTGCGGGTGCGGTAGCTAACTATGGCTACACCTTC.

The chain has TRBV28 and TRBJ2-7, with 11 positions matching TRBD2. CDR3 length: 14 amino acids. The germline V gene has CDR1 MDHEN and CDR2 SYDVKM. Unmatched junction bases numbered 1, after V lost 2 bases and J lost 4 bases. CDR3 bases: TGTGCCAGCAGTTTAACTAGCGGGGGATACGAGCAGTACTTC. Translating gives CASSLTSGGYEQYF.

J is TRBJ2-7 and V is TRBV2; the D is unclear. The CDR3 runs 10 residues. Germline assignment: CDR1 SNHLY and CDR2 FYNNEI. Trimming removed 8 bases at V and 3 bases at J, with 5 bases between. The CDR3 is CASRLYEQYF. The DNA of the CDR3 is TGTGCCAGCCGACTCTACGAGCAGTACTTC.

This sequence joins TRBV4-1 and TRBJ2-7; D may be TRBD1 (6 bases). Germline CDR1 is MGHRA and CDR2 is YSYEKL. V was pared by 1 base and J by 0 bases, with 16 bases between. The CDR3 covers 17 residues. This chain's CDR3 is CASSQGETGLLSYEQYF. DNA for the CDR3: TGCGCCAGCAGCCAAGGCGAGACAGGTCTCCTCTCCTACGAGCAGTACTTC.

In this sample, this clone turned up once. The CDR3, as DNA: TGTGCCACCAGTGATTTGGACTCGGCTAGCGGGGCGTACAATGAGCAGTTCTTC. Translating it yields CATSDLDSASGAYNEQFF. V is TRBV24-1 and J is TRBJ2-1; 9 bases map to TRBD2. CDR1 and CDR2 from the germline V gene are KGHDR and SFDVKD. Unmatched junction bases numbered 9, after V lost 0 bases and J lost 4 bases. The CDR3 extends over 18 amino acids.

This chain uses TRBV11-2 with TRBJ2-3, with TRBD2 matching 7 bases. V gave up 3 bases and J gave up 5 bases; unmatched junction bases: 5. The CDR3 runs to 14 residues. CDR1 is SGHAT, CDR2 FQNNGV, per germline. CDR3 amino acids: CASSFAGEVDTQYF. CDR3 in DNA: TGTGCCAGCAGCTTTGCGGGAGAGGTAGATACGCAGTATTTT. Combining the CDR3 with reference TRBV11-2 and TRBJ2-3 gives the whole variable domain EAGVAQSPRYKIIEKRQSVAFWCNPISGHATLYWYQQILGQGPKLLIQFQNNGVVDDSQLPKDRFSAERLKGVDSTLKIQPAKLEDSAVYLCASSFAGEVDTQYFGPGTRLTVL.

V and J are TRBV7-3 and TRBJ2-1; TRBD2 matches 9 bases. Trimming cost V 5 bases and J 6 bases; bases outside gene matches: 8. The germline V gene encodes CDR1 SGHTA and CDR2 FQGTGA. The CDR3 length is 15 residues. CDR3 coding DNA: TGTGCCAGCAGCATCCTAGCGGGATCTCTCAATGAGCAGTTCTTC. Encoded protein: CASSILAGSLNEQFF.

CDR3 protein: CASRGELAGGREQFF. CDR3 DNA: TGTGCCAGCAGGGGGGAACTAGCGGGAGGGCGAGAGCAGTTCTTC. The chain links TRBV2 to TRBJ2-1, with TRBD2 matching over 13 bases. The ends lost 6 bases at V and 10 bases at J; junction bases unmatched: 9. CDR1 and CDR2 (germline): SNHLY, FYNNEI. This CDR3 comprises 15 residues. Drawing the rest from reference TRBV2 and TRBJ2-1, the complete variable domain is EPEVTQTPSHQVTQMGQEVILRCVPISNHLYFYWYRQILGQKVEFLVSFYNNEISEKSEIFDDQFSVERPDGSNFTLKIRSTKLEDSAMYFCASRGELAGGREQFFGPGTRLTVL.

The chain has TRBV28 and TRBJ2-1, with 8 bases lining up with TRBD2. The junction had 7 bases not matched to a gene; V was cut back by 1 base and J by 2 bases. The CDR3 length is 17 residues. CDR1 and CDR2 from the germline V gene are MDHEN and SYDVKM. CDR3 nucleotides: TGTGCCAGCAGTTTATCGGGTGCGGGAGGACCCTACAATGAGCAGTTCTTC. It specifies CASSLSGAGGPYNEQFF.

V usage is TRBV12-5 and J usage is TRBJ2-5; TRBD2 is a possible D gene (5 bases). The CDR3 contains 11 residues. Germline lookup yields CDR1 LGHNT and CDR2 FRNRAP. V was trimmed by 1 base and J by 9 bases, leaving 6 bases between them. The DNA of the CDR3 is TGTGCTAGTGGTTTGGCGGAGGCCCAGTACTTC. It specifies CASGLAEAQYF. Based on the CDR3 plus reference TRBV12-5 and TRBJ2-5, the full variable domain is DARVTQTPRHKVTEMGQEVTMRCQPILGHNTVFWYRQTMMQGLELLAYFRNRAPLDDSGMPKDRFSAEMPDATLATLKIQPSEPRDSAVYFCASGLAEAQYFGPGTRLLVL.

This chain connects TRBV27 to TRBJ2-2, with no clear D. Germline CDR1 and CDR2: MNHEY and SMNVEV (reference sequence). Trimming left V 7 bases short and J 7 bases short, with 10 bases between. This CDR3 has 12 residues. CDR3 sequence: CASTHTGGELFF. The CDR3 DNA is TGTGCCAGCACCCACACGGGCGGGGAGCTGTTTTTT.

This chain uses TRBV27 with TRBJ1-1; TRBD1 is a possible D gene (5 bases). Trimming left V 3 bases short and J 3 bases short, with 11 bases between. CDR1 and CDR2 from the germline V gene are MNHEY and SMNVEV (reference sequence). The CDR3 is made up of 14 amino acids. The CDR3 coding sequence is TGTGCCAGCAGTTTTTCGGGACTCGACACTGAAGCTTTCTTT. Amino acid sequence: CASSFSGLDTEAFF.

The V gene is TRBV7-8, the J gene TRBJ2-2; D may be TRBD2 (5 bases). The CDR3 totals 15 residues. Per germline, CDR1 SGHVS and CDR2 FQNEAQ. Trimming pared 7 bases from V and 7 bases from J, leaving 19 bases between. CDR3 nucleotide sequence: TGTGCCAGCACCAAGACCCGGGGTGTTGGCGGGGAGCTGTTTTTT. Translated, it gives CASTKTRGVGGELFF. The full variable domain, with the rest looked up from reference TRBV7-8 and TRBJ2-2, is GAGVSQSPRYKVAKRGQDVALRCDPISGHVSLFWYQQALGQGPEFLTYFQNEAQLDKSGLPSDRFFAERPEGSVSTLKIQRTQQEDSAVYLCASTKTRGVGGELFFGEGSRLTVL.

V usage is TRBV24-1 and J usage is TRBJ2-3, with D possibly matching TRBD2 (5 bases). The V gene's germline CDR1 is KGHDR and CDR2 SFDVKD. The germline V and J ends were trimmed by 0 bases and 1 base, with 7 bases remaining between them. The CDR3 contains 15 residues. DNA of the CDR3: TGTGCCACCAGTGATTTGGGTAGCGGCACAGATACGCAGTATTTT. Translating gives CATSDLGSGTDTQYF.

The chain employs TRBV19 and TRBJ2-7; a weak D match, TRBD1 (5 bases). The V and J ends lost 5 bases and 2 bases respectively, with 16 bases between them. This CDR3 comprises 15 residues. The germline gives CDR1 LNHDA, CDR2 SQIVND (reference sequence). The CDR3: CASSVFLQAPYEQYF. The CDR3 bases are TGTGCCAGTAGTGTCTTCCTACAGGCCCCCTACGAGCAGTACTTC.

This sequence joins TRBV28 and TRBJ1-1; D is possibly TRBD1 (6 bases). The CDR3 spans 14 residues. CDR1 MDHEN and CDR2 SYDVKM come from the germline V gene. The V end was cut by 2 bases, the J end by 4 bases, with 11 bases between. DNA for the CDR3: TGTGCCAGCAGTTTAAATCTCAGGGGCACTGAAGCTTTCTTT. Residues: CASSLNLRGTEAFF.

J is TRBJ1-4 and V is TRBV6-5; 7 bases match TRBD1. The CDR3 runs 14 residues. V lost 6 bases, J lost 3 bases, and 4 bases stayed unmatched. Germline V CDR1 and CDR2: MNHEY, SVGAGI. CDR3 residues: CASRRQGPNEKLFF. The CDR3 DNA reads TGTGCCAGCAGGCGACAGGGACCTAATGAAAAACTGTTTTTT.

The chain recombines TRBV4-1 with TRBJ2-1; 7 positions match TRBD2. Germline loops: CDR1 MGHRA, CDR2 YSYEKL. J gave up 10 bases and V 0 bases, and 15 bases lay outside the gene matches. The CDR3 covers 17 residues. CDR3 in DNA: TGCGCCAGCAGCCAAGATTTCTGGCGGGAGAAGATCAGCGAGCAGTTCTTC. Translating gives CASSQDFWREKISEQFF.